This TCR beta chain was observed in a study of blood T cell repertoires in COVID-19. Whole-study context: Samples taken during acute and convalescent COVID-19 were collected in the United States, Italy and Spain. Sample material is recorded as cDNA or gDNA derived from T cells, B-cell-depleted T cells, or PBMCs.

The CDR3 sequence is 13 residues long. Trimming cost V 5 bases and J 1 base, with 8 bases left between them. CDR1 SGHAT and CDR2 FQDESV come from the germline V gene (reference sequence). This clone was counted between two and nine times. As originally analysed: Researchers report that nucleated cell counts were estimated from reference gene primer amplification. This table comes from immunoSEQ multiplex PCR, and its TCRdb copy is limited to in-frame clones, with some not included. D and trimming were read from the DNA, whereas the V and J calls and clone size are those reported in that table. This table has about 150,000 clones, 87% appearing once.

V gene TRBV11-1 combines with J gene TRBJ1-1; D might be TRBD1 (5 bases). The clonotype originates from an elderly man with acute or convalescent COVID-19. The sample was peripheral blood. The CDR3 protein is CASSIQGNTEAFF. Here the CDR3 DNA reads TGTGCCAGCAGCATTCAGGGGAACACTGAAGCTTTCTTT.